The 12 T cell receptor beta chains presented below share a single source sample, sequenced in a study of blood T cells in healthy people across ages. With a J-beta primer mix and a sample-barcoded 5' primer, a second PCR ran roughly 6 to 11 cycles. A single record per CDR3 protein comes from TCRdb applying MiXCR to the 5' RACE reads. The top ten hold under 35% of the sample, which has about 680,000 distinct CDR3 sequences, 49% seen once. The sample comprised blood. Every receptor here comes from a woman between 55 and 75 years old in good health.

This clonotype turned up a few times. For the CDR3, the DNA is TGCAGTGCTACACTCAGTACAGATACGCAGTATTTT. Protein sequence: CSATLSTDTQYF. V gene TRBV20-1 combines with J gene TRBJ2-3; unclear D gene. The CDR3 is made up of 12 amino acids. Germline V lookup: CDR1 DFQATT, CDR2 SNEGSKA (reference sequence). Trimming pared 4 bases from V and 3 bases from J, leaving 8 bases between.

There are a few counts of this clonotype. In DNA, the CDR3 is TGTGCCAGCAGTTTATTAAACAGGGTTAGCACAGATACGCAGTATTTT. It yields the protein CASSLLNRVSTDTQYF. The chain carries TRBV27 and TRBJ2-3, with a tentative D call TRBD1 (6 bases). V gave up 1 base and J gave up 0 bases, with 11 bases separating them. This CDR3 contains 16 residues. Per the germline V gene, CDR1 is MNHEY and CDR2 is SMNVEV (reference sequence).

The chain combines TRBV27 with TRBJ1-2; no reliable D call. V lost 1 base and J lost 1, with 4 bases in between. The CDR3 spans 13 residues. Germline V lookup: CDR1 MNHEY, CDR2 SMNVEV (reference sequence). The CDR3, as DNA: TGTGCCAGCAGTTTATTTGTTAACTATGGCTACACCTTC. It yields the protein CASSLFVNYGYTF.

The chain uses TRBV20-1 and TRBJ2-3; TRBD1 or TRBD2 may be the D gene (5 bases each). The V gene lost 3 bases and the J gene lost 6 bases, with 13 bases spanning the gap. In germline, CDR1 is DFQATT, CDR2 SNEGSKA (reference sequence). The length of the CDR3 is 13 residues. For the CDR3, the DNA is TGCAGTGCTAGTTTGGGGGACCGGGATACGCAGTATTTT. Translating gives CSASLGDRDTQYF.

J is TRBJ2-3 and V is TRBV7-9; TRBD2 matches at 8 bases. The CDR3 consists of 17 residues. Trimming removed 1 base from V and 6 bases from J; junction bases left unmatched: 12. CDR1 SEHNR and CDR2 FQNEAQ come from the germline V gene (reference sequence). The CDR3: CASSLGTTGLVRDTQYF. In DNA form, the CDR3 reads TGTGCCAGCAGCTTAGGGACTACGGGACTAGTCAGGGATACGCAGTATTTT.

This chain connects TRBV20-1 to TRBJ2-7; 10 bases fit TRBD2. V gave up 4 bases and J gave up 1 base; unmatched junction bases: 4. Germline V gives CDR1 DFQATT, CDR2 SNEGSKA (reference sequence). The CDR3 is 14 amino acids. CDR3 sequence reads: CSATASGRSYEQYF. DNA for the CDR3: TGCAGTGCTACCGCTAGCGGGAGATCCTACGAGCAGTACTTC.

This sequence joins TRBV20-1 and TRBJ2-3, with D hard to call. The CDR3 covers 13 residues. V shed 0 bases and J shed 2 bases, with 6 bases lying between them. Germline V CDR1 and CDR2: DFQATT, SNEGSKA (reference sequence). CDR3 region: CSARDTNTDTQYF. CDR3 nucleotides: TGCAGTGCTAGAGATACCAACACAGATACGCAGTATTTT.

This rearrangement joins TRBV28 to TRBJ2-7, with 8 nucleotides matching TRBD1. The V gene end was trimmed by 3 bases and the J gene end by 0 bases; junction bases not matched to a gene: 7. The germline V gene has CDR1 MDHEN and CDR2 SYDVKM. This CDR3 is built from 16 residues. CDR3 residues: CASSFVWDRLSYEQYF. The CDR3 bases are TGTGCCAGCAGTTTCGTTTGGGACAGGCTCTCCTACGAGCAGTACTTC.

This chain connects TRBV15 to TRBJ2-7; D is uncertain. The CDR3 has 14 amino acids. V was clipped by 3 bases and J by 7 bases, with 16 bases between them. Per germline, CDR1 LNHNV and CDR2 YYDKDF (reference sequence). In DNA form, the CDR3 reads TGTGCCACCAGCAGTGCTCTCCGGAATGGTGAGCAGTACTTC. Translating it yields CATSSALRNGEQYF.

The V gene is TRBV11-3, the J gene TRBJ2-1; 14 bases fit TRBD2. Trimming cost V 4 bases and J 4 bases; bases outside gene matches: 6. Germline V gives CDR1 SGHNT, CDR2 YENEEA. CDR3 length equals 17 residues. The CDR3 sequence: CASSSSWTSGRYNEQFF. CDR3 DNA sequence: TGTGCCAGCAGCTCCTCTTGGACTAGCGGGAGGTACAATGAGCAGTTCTTC.

There are a few counts of this clonotype. CDR3 region: CASSLRTGVAYEQYF. CDR3 DNA: TGTGCCAGCAGCTTGCGGACAGGGGTGGCCTACGAGCAGTACTTC. This chain links TRBV7-2 with TRBJ2-7; 9 bases line up with TRBD1. The length of the CDR3 is 15 residues. The V and J ends lost 3 bases and 2 bases, in that order; junction bases with no gene match: 5. Germline V gives CDR1 SGHTA, CDR2 FQGNSA.

This chain uses TRBV7-3 with TRBJ2-1, with D tentatively TRBD2 (5 bases). Germline CDR1 and CDR2: SGHTA and FQGTGA. This CDR3 has 13 amino acids. V was pared by 2 bases and J by 6 bases, with 8 bases between. In DNA form, the CDR3 reads TGTGCCAGCAGCTTAGGTAGCGCCAATGAGCAGTTCTTC. Protein: CASSLGSANEQFF.